This T cell receptor (beta chain) stems from a study of beta chain features in type 1 diabetes. This clone was found a few times. Every isolated RNA sample was fully reverse transcribed, so sequencing captured expressed TCRB transcripts. The method was immunoSEQ multiplex PCR; TCRdb's version includes in-frame clones alone and lacks a portion of them. The sample contains roughly 150,000 clones, about 7.3% of which appear only once. The CDR3 covers 15 residues. Per the germline V gene, CDR1 is SGHTA and CDR2 is FQGTGA. V was clipped by 6 bases and J by 4 bases; unmatched bases: 4. This TCR came from a man between 18 and 29 years old in good health. The sequenced sample was central memory CD4+ T cells from blood. The chain recombines TRBV7-3 with TRBJ2-1, with 12 bases matching TRBD2. The DNA for the CDR3 is TGTGCCAGCAGTTCCGGGACTAGCGGGTACAATGAGCAGTTCTTC. It translates to CASSSGTSGYNEQFF.